The 18 T cell receptor beta chains below come from one sample, sequenced in a study of cytomegalovirus exposure and HLA in healthy donors. 60 Vbeta and 13 Jbeta primers were used in PCR. Measured with immunoSEQ multiplex PCR; TCRdb has only the in-frame clones, and not every one. The sample yields nearly 110,000 clones, 82% seen once. The sequenced material came from PBMCs. Receptors originate from a man between 25 and 39 years old in good health and CMV-seropositive.

This sequence joins TRBV9 and TRBJ1-2, with D perhaps TRBD1 (5 bases). The CDR3 runs 18 residues. V was cut by 0 bases and J by 8 bases, with 26 bases left in between. CDR1 and CDR2 (germline): SGDLS, YYNGEE. CDR3 amino acids: CASSVARTPRKGLEGYTF. The CDR3 DNA reads as TGTGCCAGCAGCGTAGCCCGTACCCCCCGTAAGGGGTTGGAAGGCTACACCTTC.

The J gene is TRBJ2-3, the V gene TRBV5-6; 10 bases agree with TRBD1. CDR1 is SGHDT, CDR2 YYEEEE, per germline. This CDR3 is 15 amino acids long. Germline trimming cut 2 bases from V and 3 bases from J; bases unmatched to any gene: 3. The CDR3 region is CASSFKGQGTDTQYF. Here the CDR3 DNA reads TGTGCCAGCAGCTTTAAGGGACAGGGGACAGATACGCAGTATTTT.

This sequence joins TRBV10-2 and TRBJ2-7; 9 bases are shared with TRBD2. CDR3 length equals 15 residues. V lost 3 bases and J lost 4; bases outside the gene matches: 7. Germline V gene sequence: CDR1 WSHSY, CDR2 SAAADI. Written as DNA, the CDR3 is TGCGCCAGCAGTGATGGCGGCGGGGGGGGGTACGAGCAGTACTTC. Its protein is CASSDGGGGGYEQYF.

This clone was recorded once. This chain uses TRBV6-7 with TRBJ2-5; 10 bases are shared with TRBD2. TRBV6-7 is known as an ORF, though its function is uncertain. The J segment lost 5 bases and the V segment lost 6 bases, leaving 12 bases of the junction unmatched. The CDR3 has 16 residues. DNA of the CDR3: TGTGCCAGCAGCTATTTAAAGCGGGGGGGATGGGAGACCCAGTACTTC. This translates into CASSYLKRGGWETQYF.

This sequence joins TRBV12-5 and TRBJ1-1; 9 bases map to TRBD1. V dropped 0 bases and J dropped 5; count of bases not matched to a gene: 4. The CDR3 spans 15 residues. Germline-derived CDR1 and CDR2 are LGHNT and FRNRAP. Here the CDR3 reads CASGLVGQGRTEAFF. In DNA form, the CDR3 reads TGTGCTAGTGGTTTGGTGGGACAGGGAAGGACTGAAGCTTTCTTT.

The sample holds a few counts of this clone. V and J are TRBV30 and TRBJ1-3; 9 bases line up with TRBD1. V lost 5 bases, J lost 4 bases, and 3 bases stayed unmatched. The germline CDR1 and CDR2 sequences are GTSNPN and SVGIG (reference sequence). The CDR3 is made up of 13 amino acids. CDR3 in DNA: TGTGCCTGGGACAGGGGGGGAGGAAACACCATATATTTT. Its protein is CAWDRGGGNTIYF.

J is TRBJ1-5 and V is TRBV19, with D uncertain. The V gene lost 8 bases and the J gene lost 1 base, with 12 bases spanning the gap. CDR3 size: 14 residues. Germline V lookup: CDR1 LNHDA, CDR2 SQIVND (reference sequence). The CDR3 protein is CASSLRGSNQPQHF. CDR3 bases: TGTGCCAGTTCTCTTCGGGGAAGCAATCAGCCCCAGCATTTT.

This chain joins TRBV18 and TRBJ2-3, with 9 positions matching TRBD1. The V gene's germline CDR1 is KGHSH and CDR2 LQKENI. The ends lost 3 bases at V and 1 base at J; junction bases unmatched: 29. This CDR3 has 24 residues. In DNA, the CDR3 is TGTGCCAGCTCACCGTCGGTGCTGGACAGGGGTTTTTCCCCGCTAGGGCCGGGCACAGATACGCAGTATTTT. Translation gives CASSPSVLDRGFSPLGPGTDTQYF. The full variable domain, rest sourced from reference TRBV18 and TRBJ2-3, is NAGVMQNPRHLVRRRGQEARLRCSPMKGHSHVYWYRQLPEEGLKFMVYLQKENIIDESGMPKERFSAEFPKEGPSILRIQQVVRGDSAAYFCASSPSVLDRGFSPLGPGTDTQYFGPGTRLTVL.

The genes are TRBV6-1 and TRBJ1-2, with D possibly TRBD1 on 6 matching bases. CDR1 MNHNS and CDR2 SASEGT come from the germline V gene. V was clipped by 1 base and J by 4 bases, with 13 bases between them. The CDR3 has 15 residues. This chain's CDR3 is CASSEGGGLSYGYTF. Here the CDR3 DNA reads TGTGCCAGCAGTGAAGGGGGGGGCTTAAGCTATGGCTACACCTTC.

This clone was seen only once. This sequence joins TRBV6-1 and TRBJ1-6, with 11 bases aligning to TRBD1. The CDR3 consists of 15 residues. The germline gives CDR1 MNHNS, CDR2 SASEGT. The V gene end was trimmed by 1 base and the J gene end by 7 bases; junction bases not matched to a gene: 0. DNA of the CDR3: TGTGCCAGCAGTGAAGGGACAGGGGGCAATTCACCCCTCCACTTT. Its protein is CASSEGTGGNSPLHF.

The CDR3 here is CASSLRGTSSGANVLTF. The CDR3 nucleotides read TGCGCCAGCAGCTTGCGAGGAACCAGCTCCGGGGCCAACGTCCTGACTTTC. This chain links TRBV5-1 with TRBJ2-6; D gene uncertain. V was clipped by 1 base and J by 4 bases, with 15 bases between them. The V gene's germline CDR1 is SGHRS and CDR2 YFSETQ. The CDR3 spans 17 residues.

J is TRBJ2-3 and V is TRBV7-8, with 10 nucleotides matching TRBD2. The ends lost 3 bases at V and 4 bases at J; junction bases unmatched: 4. Germline CDR1 and CDR2: SGHVS and FQNEAQ. The CDR3 extends over 15 amino acids. In DNA, the CDR3 is TGTGCCAGCAGCTTTGGAGCGGGGGGGCCAGATACGCAGTATTTT. The encoded protein is CASSFGAGGPDTQYF.

This clone was seen more than once but under ten times. The rearrangement links TRBV2 to TRBJ2-7; TRBD2 is a possible D gene (6 bases). V lost 5 bases, J lost 4 bases, and 9 bases lay in between. Germline V gene lookup returns CDR1 SNHLY and CDR2 FYNNEI. This CDR3 has 12 amino acids. CDR3 bases: TGTGCCAGCAGTCAGACTAGTTACGAGCAGTACTTC. It encodes CASSQTSYEQYF.

This clone occurred a few times. V is TRBV29-1 and J is TRBJ1-1; D not certain. The CDR3 covers 13 residues. V lost 6 bases and J 2 bases, leaving 13 bases between the germline ends. Germline lookup yields CDR1 SQVTM and CDR2 ANQGSEA. As DNA, the CDR3 is TGCAGCGTCGCAAAAATGAGTAACACTGAAGCTTTCTTT. Translated, it gives CSVAKMSNTEAFF.

The J gene is TRBJ2-6, the V gene TRBV7-8, with TRBD1 matching over 11 bases. Losses at the gene ends were 5 bases for V and 4 bases for J; bases not matched to a gene: 10. The germline gives CDR1 SGHVS, CDR2 FQNEAQ. CDR3 length: 18 amino acids. Written as DNA, the CDR3 is TGTGCCAGCAGCGTACGGACAGGGGGCGTTTCCGGGGCCAACGTCCTGACTTTC. Translated, it gives CASSVRTGGVSGANVLTF.

V is TRBV5-4 and J is TRBJ2-4; TRBD2 matches 7 bases. Per the germline V gene, CDR1 is SGHNT and CDR2 is YYREEE (reference sequence). This CDR3 has 18 amino acids. V lost 0 bases to trimming and J lost 0 bases; unmatched junction nucleotides: 9. The CDR3 reads CASSLDGAGRKAKNIQYF. The CDR3 DNA reads as TGTGCCAGCAGCTTGGATGGTGCCGGGAGGAAAGCCAAAAACATTCAGTACTTC.

This sequence joins TRBV10-3 and TRBJ2-5; D possibly corresponds to TRBD2 (6 bases). This CDR3 is built from 12 residues. Germline V gene sequence: CDR1 ENHRY, CDR2 SYGVKD. V gave up 6 bases and J gave up 4 bases, with 9 bases separating them. The CDR3 DNA is TGTGCCATCAGGGGGACTGGAGAGACCCAGTACTTC. Protein sequence: CAIRGTGETQYF.

The chain couples TRBV7-7 to TRBJ2-1; 7 bases map to TRBD1. With 8 bases clipped from V and 6 bases from J, the junction kept 13 bases outside the gene matches. Germline CDR1 and CDR2: SSHAT and FNYEAQ (reference sequence). The CDR3 covers 15 residues. CDR3 sequence: CASRPPDRWSNEQFF. CDR3 bases: TGTGCCAGCCGACCCCCGGACAGGTGGAGCAATGAGCAGTTCTTC.